This entry features one T cell receptor beta chain sequence. Its antigen is unidentified. Of the isolated RNA, all was reverse transcribed, and so the sequenced material was expressed TCRB transcripts. The method was immunoSEQ multiplex PCR; TCRdb's version includes in-frame clones alone and lacks a portion of them. The sample includes about 370,000 clones, more than 12% of them seen just once. The data derive from a study of beta chain features in type 1 diabetes. Study-wide points: Diminished insertions and augmented deletions at VDJ junctions characterized type 1 diabetes patients. There was no resolution here of whether HLA type influences TCRB rearrangement.

Sorted cells reached over 95% purity in every population. The trim removed 4 bases at V and 5 bases at J, leaving 10 bases unmatched. Germline V gene sequence: CDR1 SGHRS, CDR2 YFSETQ. The CDR3 is 15 amino acids. Sequencing was carried out using naive CD4+ T cells from blood. V usage is TRBV5-1 and J usage is TRBJ2-7; 9 positions match TRBD1. The origin of this receptor is a woman aged 18-35 years in good health. The CDR3: CASSPGTGNPHEQYF. In DNA form, the CDR3 reads TGCGCCAGCAGCCCCGGGACAGGGAATCCCCACGAGCAGTACTTC.